This T cell receptor (beta chain) emerged from a study of shared clonotypes between healthy human individuals. The sample holds a few counts of this clone. Data came from immunoSEQ multiplex PCR; TCRdb stores just in-frame clones and leaves some out. Of hundreds of thousands of clones in the sample, around 78% are singletons; the top ten hold around 12%. This CDR3 has 14 amino acids. CDR1 is GTSNPN, CDR2 SVGIG, per germline (reference sequence). The trim removed 3 bases at V and 3 bases at J, leaving 3 bases unmatched. The TCR comes from a woman between 40 and 55 years old in good health. Some clones in this sample may be carry-over from other donors' samples. Sequencing was carried out using PBMCs. The rearrangement links TRBV30 to TRBJ2-2; TRBD2 aligns across 8 bases. The chain's CDR3 is CAWSGTSYTGELFF. The CDR3 region has the DNA TGTGCCTGGAGCGGGACTAGTTACACCGGGGAGCTGTTTTTT.